These 20 T cell receptor beta chains share one sample of origin, sequenced in a study of T-cell reconstitution after alpha-beta-depleted transplantation in children. Researchers prepared the TCRbeta library using unique molecular identifiers, the study reports. TCRdb re-analysed the PCR reads in MiXCR, keeping a single row per CDR3 protein. This table holds about a million distinct CDR3 sequences, around 30% found once. The sequencing used PBMCs, mostly from graft donor cells, collected 360 days after TCRalphabeta/CD19-depleted stem cell transplant. These receptors were taken from a boy younger than two who had a stem cell transplant for SCID, so the T cells may come from the graft donor.

V is TRBV4-1 and J is TRBJ2-7; D may be TRBD2 (5 bases). V lost 4 bases and J 5 bases, leaving 15 bases between the germline ends. The germline V gene encodes CDR1 MGHRA and CDR2 YSYEKL. This CDR3 is 14 amino acids long. The CDR3 DNA sequence: TGCGCCAGCAGCCTCGGACCGAGCGGAAACGAGCAGTACTTC. This translates into CASSLGPSGNEQYF.

V usage is TRBV5-1 and J usage is TRBJ1-1, with D possibly matching TRBD1 (5 bases). Germline V gene lookup returns CDR1 SGHRS and CDR2 YFSETQ. V lost 2 bases to trimming and J lost 10 bases, with 15 bases between them. The CDR3 is made up of 13 amino acids. The CDR3 sequence: CASSFGSTRGAFF. The CDR3 region has the DNA TGCGCCAGCAGCTTCGGATCTACAAGGGGAGCTTTCTTT.

The rearrangement links TRBV7-6 to TRBJ2-5; 7 bases are a match to TRBD1. The CDR3 is 15 residues long. The V and J ends lost 1 base and 4 bases, in that order; junction bases with no gene match: 6. Looked up from germline, CDR1 is SGHVS and CDR2 is FNYEAQ. The CDR3 region is CASSLERGRGETQYF. The CDR3 nucleotides read TGTGCCAGCAGCTTAGAGAGGGGGCGCGGAGAGACCCAGTACTTC. The variable domain in full, with the rest retrieved from reference TRBV7-6 and TRBJ2-5, is GAGVSQSPRYKVTKRGQDVALRCDPISGHVSLYWYRQALGQGPEFLTYFNYEAQQDKSGLPNDRFSAERPEGSISTLTIQRTEQRDSAMYRCASSLERGRGETQYFGPGTRLLVL.

The table lists this clonotype with a few counts. The rearrangement links TRBV10-3 to TRBJ2-3; unclear D gene. V lost 7 bases and J 0 bases, leaving 8 bases between the germline ends. The CDR3 consists of 13 residues. CDR1 is ENHRY and CDR2 is SYGVKD in the germline V gene. This CDR3 is CAITGRSTDTQYF. The DNA of the CDR3 is TGTGCCATCACGGGCAGGAGCACAGATACGCAGTATTTT.

The gene calls are TRBV2 and TRBJ2-3, with a tentative D call TRBD2 (6 bases). This CDR3 spans 13 amino acids. The germline V and J ends were trimmed by 9 bases and 9 bases, with 19 bases remaining between them. CDR1 is SNHLY and CDR2 is FYNNEI in the germline V gene. The CDR3 loop is CASTRREGGTQYF. The DNA for the CDR3 is TGTGCCAGTACGAGGAGGGAAGGTGGGACGCAGTATTTT. Together with reference TRBV2 and TRBJ2-3, the CDR3 gives the full variable domain: EPEVTQTPSHQVTQMGQEVILRCVPISNHLYFYWYRQILGQKVEFLVSFYNNEISEKSEIFDDQFSVERPDGSNFTLKIRSTKLEDSAMYFCASTRREGGTQYFGPGTRLTVL.

The chain combines TRBV4-3 with TRBJ2-7; 7 positions match TRBD1. Trimming took 3 bases from V and 2 from J; bases not matched to a gene: 7. CDR3 length: 15 residues. Germline V lookup: CDR1 LGHNA, CDR2 YSLEER. For the CDR3, the DNA is TGCGCCAGCAGCCAGGAGACAGGGCCTCCCTACGAGCAGTACTTC. Translating gives CASSQETGPPYEQYF.

The V gene is TRBV10-3, the J gene TRBJ1-1, with D perhaps TRBD1 (6 bases). Germline V gives CDR1 ENHRY, CDR2 SYGVKD. The germline V and J ends were trimmed by 5 bases and 0 bases, with 10 bases remaining between them. The CDR3 runs to 14 residues. The CDR3 protein is CAISSGVMNTEAFF. The CDR3, as DNA: TGTGCCATCAGTTCAGGGGTCATGAACACTGAAGCTTTCTTT.

The genes are TRBV5-1 and TRBJ2-3; maybe TRBD2 (5 bases). Germline CDR1 is SGHRS and CDR2 is YFSETQ. Trimming removed 3 bases at V and 0 bases at J, with 8 bases between. CDR3 length: 14 residues. The CDR3: CASSSLGSTDTQYF. The CDR3 DNA sequence: TGCGCCAGCAGCTCACTAGGCAGCACAGATACGCAGTATTTT.

This chain uses TRBV4-2 with TRBJ2-7, with 8 bases aligning to TRBD2. The CDR3 extends over 16 amino acids. Trimming took 4 bases from V and 3 from J; bases not matched to a gene: 11. CDR1 LGHNA and CDR2 YNFKEQ come from the germline V gene. DNA of the CDR3: TGTGCCAGCAGCCCAGGTAGCGGGGATGAAAACTACGAGCAGTACTTC. This encodes CASSPGSGDENYEQYF.

The CDR3 coding sequence is TGTGCCACCAGCACCGGGACGCCTGGAAACACCATATATTTT. Protein: CATSTGTPGNTIYF. The V and J genes are TRBV15 and TRBJ1-3; D is perhaps TRBD1 (5 bases). This CDR3 is built from 14 residues. V shed 4 bases and J shed 2 bases, with 9 bases lying between them. Germline CDR1 LNHNV, CDR2 YYDKDF (reference sequence). The full variable domain, its missing parts supplied by reference TRBV15 and TRBJ1-3, is DAMVIQNPRYQVTQFGKPVTLSCSQTLNHNVMYWYQQKSSQAPKLLFHYYDKDFNNEADTPDNFQSRRPNTSFCFLDIRSPGLGDTAMYLCATSTGTPGNTIYFGEGSWLTVV.

The gene calls are TRBV12-3 or TRBV12-4 and TRBJ2-5; D remains unclear. Deletions cut 3 bases from V and 2 bases from J, with 13 bases between. The CDR3 consists of 15 residues. The CDR3 region has the DNA TGTGCCAGCAGTTTGGGTACTACCGGTCAAGAGACCCAGTACTTC. As protein: CASSLGTTGQETQYF.

This clonotype was observed a handful of times. The chain couples TRBV3-1 to TRBJ1-6, with D possibly being TRBD1 (5 bases). V lost 1 base, J lost 16 bases, and 14 bases lay in between. Germline CDR1 is LGHDT and CDR2 is YNNKEL (reference sequence). This CDR3 region has 13 residues. DNA of the CDR3: TGTGCCAGCAGCCAAGGCGGTCTGGCAGGGCTCCACTTT. Translated, it gives CASSQGGLAGLHF.

This clonotype showed up just a few times. This chain joins TRBV12-3 or TRBV12-4 and TRBJ2-1; D ambiguous. This CDR3 has 11 amino acids. Between the trimmed V and J ends, which lost 6 bases and 10 bases, there was a span of 10 bases. This CDR3 is CASSLQREQFF. The CDR3 coding sequence is TGTGCCAGCAGCCTCCAGCGAGAGCAGTTCTTC.

This clonotype was observed a few times. J is TRBJ2-7 and V is TRBV12-3 or TRBV12-4; TRBD1 agrees at 8 bases. CDR3 size: 15 residues. V lost 7 bases, J lost 3 bases, and 11 bases stayed unmatched. CDR3 bases: TGTGCCAGCACCATCAGGGGGACAGGAAACTACGAGCAGTACTTC. Translation: CASTIRGTGNYEQYF.

V usage is TRBV10-3 and J usage is TRBJ2-3, with 9 bases lining up with TRBD1. Germline-derived CDR1 and CDR2 are ENHRY and SYGVKD. The length of the CDR3 is 13 residues. After removal of 8 bases from V and 1 base from J, the junction contained 1 base not matched to a gene. The CDR3 DNA sequence: TGTGCCATCGGGACAGGGCGCACAGATACGCAGTATTTT. It specifies CAIGTGRTDTQYF.

The chain is built from TRBV10-3 and TRBJ2-4; D may be TRBD2 (6 bases). Between the trimmed V and J ends, which lost 6 bases and 6 bases, there was a span of 6 bases. This CDR3 is 11 amino acids long. The germline gives CDR1 ENHRY, CDR2 SYGVKD. CDR3 nucleotides: TGTGCCATCAGGGGGGGAAACATTCAGTACTTC. This translates into CAIRGGNIQYF.

The chain is built from TRBV12-3 or TRBV12-4 and TRBJ2-3, with D perhaps matching TRBD1 or TRBD2 (6 bases each). Trimming cost V 3 bases and J 0 bases, with 13 bases left between them. The CDR3 runs to 16 residues. CDR3 sequence (DNA): TGTGCCAGCAGTTTTCGGACGGGGGCAAGCACAGATACGCAGTATTTT. This sequence encodes CASSFRTGASTDTQYF.

In this sample, this clonotype turned up a few times. This rearrangement joins TRBV3-1 to TRBJ2-3, with 12 bases that match TRBD2. Germline trimming cut 3 bases from V and 5 bases from J; bases unmatched to any gene: 9. Germline CDR1 reads LGHDT; CDR2 reads YNNKEL (reference sequence). The CDR3 extends over 17 amino acids. CDR3 coding DNA: TGTGCCAGCAGCCATCCCGGACTAGCGGGGATAGGAGATACGCAGTATTTT. Translating it yields CASSHPGLAGIGDTQYF.

This clonotype was found a few times. V is TRBV28 and J is TRBJ2-3, with D perhaps assigned TRBD1 or TRBD2 (6 bases each). V shed 3 bases and J shed 4 bases, with 14 bases lying between them. Per germline, CDR1 MDHEN and CDR2 SYDVKM. The CDR3 contains 15 residues. As DNA, the CDR3 is TGTGCCAGCAGTTTGGGGGCGGGGAAACCAGATACGCAGTATTTT. Translating gives CASSLGAGKPDTQYF.

The table lists this clonotype with a few counts. The chain uses TRBV18 and TRBJ2-7, with 8 bases fitting TRBD1. Per the germline V gene, CDR1 is KGHSH and CDR2 is LQKENI. The length of the CDR3 is 14 residues. Trimming cost V 3 bases and J 5 bases; bases outside gene matches: 6. The CDR3 sequence: CASSPWQGANEQYF. The CDR3 DNA is TGTGCCAGCTCACCCTGGCAGGGGGCAAACGAGCAGTACTTC.